Listed below are T cell receptor beta chains from one sample, sequenced in a study of T cells in Graves' hyperthyroidism and ophthalmopathy. Each CDR3 protein is one row after TCRdb ran MiXCR on the multiplex PCR reads. The sample includes 500,000 to 600,000 distinct CDR3 sequences, around 42% of them seen just once. Sequenced material: peripheral blood or thyroid tissue (not recorded which). These receptors were taken from an adult woman with Graves' disease, either hyperthyroidism or ophthalmopathy (not recorded which). Each CDR3 is given with its conserved first and last residue. Fields, in order: V gene, J gene, D gene, clone size, CDR3 DNA, CDR3 protein. A D gene is named only where the DNA matches it firmly. Some rows have no size entry. The others give once, few or many, or a class for an expanded clone.

TRBV12-3/TRBV12-4	TRBJ2-7	TRBD2	many	TGTGCCAGCAGTTTAAGGCGGGAGGCCCACGAGCAGTACTTC	CASSLRREAHEQYF
TRBV7-2	TRBJ1-5	-	-	TGTGCCAGCACTAGAAGACCCACGGGGGGTCAGCCCCAGCATTTT	CASTRRPTGGQPQHF
TRBV7-6	TRBJ1-2	-	once	TGTGCCAGCAGCTTCCGGTTTAAGCCTACGGGTGGCCACACCTTC	CASSFRFKPTGGHTF
TRBV10-2	TRBJ2-7	-	-	TGCGCCAGCAGTGAGCCGCTCGGACAAGCCTACGAGCAGTACTTC	CASSEPLGQAYEQYF
TRBV20-1	TRBJ1-5	-	-	TGCAGTGCTACCCAGGGTGCGGAGGGTCAGCCCCAGCATTTT	CSATQGAEGQPQHF
TRBV5-1	TRBJ2-5	TRBD1	-	TGCGCCAGCAGCTATGGACAGGGTCATGAGACCCAGTACTTC	CASSYGQGHETQYF
TRBV28	TRBJ1-2	TRBD1	-	TGTGCCAGCAGTTTAAAGGGGGCATTGAGCTATGGCTACACCTTC	CASSLKGALSYGYTF
TRBV5-4	TRBJ1-6	TRBD1	many	TGTGCCAGCTCCACCGGGACAGTTAATTCACCCCTCCACTTT	CASSTGTVNSPLHF
TRBV12-3/TRBV12-4	TRBJ2-6	-	-	TGTGCCACCGGACGTAGCTCTGGGGCCAACGTCCTGACTTTC	CATGRSSGANVLTF
TRBV25-1	TRBJ1-6	-	-	TGTGCCAGCAGTGAAGGTCGAGGTAGAGGTAATTCACCCCTCCACTTT	CASSEGRGRGNSPLHF
TRBV5-1	TRBJ1-1	-	many	TGCGCCAGCAGTGCCCAGGCCAACACTGAAGCTTTCTTT	CASSAQANTEAFF
TRBV29-1	TRBJ2-7	-	-	TGCAGCTGGGGAACCCAGGGGTTTACCTACGAGCAGTACTTC	CSWGTQGFTYEQYF
TRBV5-1	TRBJ2-7	-	many	TGCGCCAGCAGCCTCCAAAACCCTGGAGGGCCCTACGAGCAGTACTTC	CASSLQNPGGPYEQYF
TRBV24-1	TRBJ2-7	TRBD1	-	TGTGCCACCAGTGACACGAGGACAGGTACTAAGCAGTACTTC	CATSDTRTGTKQYF
TRBV24-1	TRBJ2-3	-	-	TGTGCCACCAGTGAACCGTACCTAAGCGCAGATACGCAGTATTTT	CATSEPYLSADTQYF
TRBV28	TRBJ1-2	-	many	TGTGCCAGCAGTTTAGGAGGGGGAAGGGGCTACACCTTC	CASSLGGGRGYTF
TRBV20-1	TRBJ2-1	-	few	TGCAGTGCGGGACTTTTCGGTGAGCAGTTCTTC	CSAGLFGEQFF